A selection of T cell receptor beta chains follows, all from one sample in a study of T cell responses to AZD1222 COVID-19 vaccine. Sequencing used immunoSEQ multiplex PCR; TCRdb keeps in-frame clones, though not all of them. Of about 140,000 clones listed, 80% to 95% are singletons. Sequences were derived from peripheral blood, sampled 28 days after the second AZD1222 dose. The receptors stem from an adult who received the AZD1222 COVID-19 vaccine. Both conserved end residues are part of each CDR3. Fields, in order: V gene, D gene, J gene, clone size, CDR3 protein, CDR3 DNA. The D gene is left open where the match is weak. Some rows have no size entry. The others give once, few or many, or a class for an expanded clone.

>TRBV4-3|TRBD1|TRBJ2-3|once
CASSQDAPGTGVGDTQYF
TGCGCCAGCAGCCAAGATGCCCCCGGGACAGGGGTAGGAGATACGCAGTATTTT
>TRBV19|TRBD2|TRBJ2-1|-
CASSIRRGEDNEQFF
TGTGCCAGTAGTATTCGGCGGGGGGAAGACAATGAGCAGTTCTTC
>TRBV9|-|TRBJ2-2|-
CASSPFGLGGGELFF
TGTGCCAGCAGCCCATTCGGCCTGGGCGGCGGGGAGCTGTTTTTT
>TRBV12-2|-|TRBJ1-5|once
CASAMAGGLYSNQPQHF
TGTGCAAGCGCTATGGCAGGGGGCCTCTATAGCAATCAGCCCCAGCATTTT
>TRBV5-1|TRBD2|TRBJ2-5|-
CASSWGTSGQETQYF
TGCGCCAGCAGCTGGGGGACTAGCGGACAAGAGACCCAGTACTTC
>TRBV7-3|-|TRBJ2-7|-
CASSLLPGESNEQYF
TGTGCCAGCAGCTTACTTCCAGGGGAGAGTAACGAGCAGTACTTC
>TRBV6-2/TRBV6-3|-|TRBJ2-7|-
CASSYTDSYEQYF
TGTGCCAGCAGTTATACGGACTCCTACGAGCAGTACTTC
>TRBV7-2|TRBD1|TRBJ1-6|once
CASSLTGGDSPLHF
TGTGCCAGCAGCTTAACAGGGGGGGATTCACCCCTCCACTTT
>TRBV11-2|-|TRBJ1-3|-
CASSLEGSGNTIYF
TGTGCCAGCAGCTTAGAGGGATCTGGAAACACCATATATTTT
>TRBV19|-|TRBJ2-3|-
CASSTGVADTQYF
TGTGCCAGTAGTACGGGAGTTGCAGATACGCAGTATTTT
>TRBV5-6|-|TRBJ2-5|-
CASNMGGPSGTQYF
TGTGCCAGCAACATGGGGGGGCCGTCGGGGACCCAGTACTTC
>TRBV6-5|TRBD1|TRBJ1-5|-
CASSAGTGGRQPQHF
TGTGCCAGCAGCGCCGGGACAGGGGGGCGGCAGCCCCAGCATTTT
>TRBV7-2|-|TRBJ2-5|-
CASSLGAGWSQETQYF
TGTGCCAGCAGCTTAGGGGCTGGCTGGTCTCAAGAGACCCAGTACTTC
>TRBV4-3|-|TRBJ2-1|-
CASSQADRDYNEQFF
TGCGCCAGCAGCCAAGCGGACAGGGACTATAATGAGCAGTTCTTC
>TRBV9|-|TRBJ1-3|-
CASSDSGNTIYF
TGTGCCAGCAGCGATTCTGGAAACACCATATATTTT
>TRBV6-2/TRBV6-3|-|TRBJ1-1|-
CASSPYKQDAEAFF
TGTGCCAGCAGTCCCTACAAACAGGACGCTGAAGCTTTCTTT
>TRBV9|-|TRBJ1-6|-
CASSVGGTPLHF
TGTGCCAGCAGCGTAGGGGGTACTCCCCTCCACTTT
>TRBV5-4|TRBD1|TRBJ2-6|-
CASSGTGSGANVLTF
TGTGCCAGCAGCGGGACAGGCTCTGGGGCCAACGTCCTGACTTTC
>TRBV24-1|-|TRBJ1-3|-
CATRPNSGNTIYF
TGTGCCACCAGACCTAACTCTGGAAACACCATATATTTT
>TRBV10-3|TRBD2|TRBJ2-5|-
CAISDPSGTHIPQETQYF
TGTGCCATCAGTGACCCCAGCGGGACCCATATTCCCCAAGAGACCCAGTACTTC
>TRBV9|-|TRBJ2-2|-
CASSVVGTGELFF
TGTGCCAGCAGCGTAGTTGGGACCGGGGAGCTGTTTTTT
>TRBV7-2|TRBD2|TRBJ2-1|-
CASSLDSGAYNEQFF
TGTGCCAGCAGCTTAGATAGCGGGGCCTACAATGAGCAGTTCTTC
>TRBV7-9|-|TRBJ2-7|-
CASSPTIKNEQYF
TGTGCCAGCAGCCCGACCATAAAAAACGAGCAGTACTTC
>TRBV20-1|TRBD1|TRBJ2-5|-
CRVRGLETQYF
TGCAGAGTCAGGGGGCTGGAGACCCAGTACTTC
>TRBV7-9|-|TRBJ2-7|-
CASSPAYEQYF
TGTGCCAGCAGCCCGGCATACGAGCAGTACTTC
>TRBV6-5|-|TRBJ1-1|-
CASSYSQGYTEAFF
TGTGCCAGCAGTTACTCCCAGGGGTACACTGAAGCTTTCTTT
>TRBV19|-|TRBJ1-1|-
CASSGRTEAFF
TGTGCCAGTAGTGGCCGCACTGAAGCTTTCTTT
>TRBV29-1|TRBD1|TRBJ2-7|-
CSVLTGGEQYF
TGCAGCGTTCTTACAGGGGGCGAGCAGTACTTC
>TRBV7-2|-|TRBJ1-4|-
CASSLVVDVSEKLFF
TGTGCCAGCAGCTTAGTGGTGGACGTGAGTGAAAAACTGTTTTTT
>TRBV18|-|TRBJ2-7|-
CASSPAPWEYEQYF
TGTGCCAGCTCACCCGCACCTTGGGAATACGAGCAGTACTTC
>TRBV7-6|-|TRBJ1-4|-
CASSLGVGRSNEKLFF
TGTGCCAGCAGCTTAGGAGTCGGCAGGTCTAATGAAAAACTGTTTTTT
>TRBV5-1|-|TRBJ1-2|-
CASSSMGPGDGYTF
TGCGCCAGCAGCTCCATGGGCCCCGGGGACGGCTACACCTTC
>TRBV5-1|-|TRBJ1-2|-
CASKGLYYGYTF
TGCGCCAGCAAAGGCCTTTATTATGGCTACACCTTC
>TRBV11-2|-|TRBJ2-1|-
CASSLAGLYNEQFF
TGTGCCAGCAGCTTGGCGGGGCTCTACAATGAGCAGTTCTTC
>TRBV6-5|-|TRBJ1-6|once
CASSYKAGRPGSPLHF
TGTGCCAGCAGTTACAAGGCAGGGCGTCCGGGATCACCCCTCCACTTT
>TRBV11-2|TRBD1|TRBJ2-7|once
CASSSSRGREQYF
TGTGCCAGCAGCTCCTCCAGGGGGCGGGAGCAGTACTTC
>TRBV13|TRBD1|TRBJ2-7|-
CASSLEGTGVVEQYF
TGTGCCAGCAGCTTAGAGGGGACAGGGGTGGTCGAGCAGTACTTC
>TRBV18|-|TRBJ2-2|-
CASSPRGPSTGELFF
TGTGCCAGCTCACCTCGGGGTCCGAGTACCGGGGAGCTGTTTTTT
>TRBV4-3|TRBD1|TRBJ1-2|-
CASSPFTQGEGGYTF
TGCGCCAGCAGCCCCTTCACACAGGGGGAGGGTGGCTACACCTTC
>TRBV19|TRBD1|TRBJ1-2|-
CASSLRTGAVNYGYTF
TGTGCCAGTAGTCTACGGACAGGGGCGGTTAACTATGGCTACACCTTC